The rows below give T cell receptor beta chains drawn from one sample of a study of human T cells and chemical hapten exposure. MiXCR was run by TCRdb on the RACE reads, yielding one entry per CDR3 protein. The data contain roughly 30,000 distinct CDR3 sequences, about 7% of them singletons. Sequenced material: whole blood. Receptors were obtained from a human donor in good health. Some clones in this sample may be carry-over from other donors' samples. Each CDR3 is given with its conserved first and last residue. D genes are given only for firm matches. For some rows the clone size is stated as once, few or many, or as a class when expanded; others skip it.

CDR3aa: CSARDRRYEQYF; CDR3nt: TGCAGTGCGAGGGATCGTCGCTACGAGCAGTACTTC; v_gene: TRBV20-1; abundance: many; d_gene: NA; j_gene: TRBJ2-7
CDR3aa: CASSGLAGGREQYF; CDR3nt: TGCGCCAGCAGCGGACTAGCGGGAGGGAGGGAGCAGTACTTC; v_gene: TRBV5-1; abundance: NA; d_gene: TRBD2; j_gene: TRBJ2-7
CDR3aa: CASSLGCGTEAFF; CDR3nt: TGTGCCAGCAGCTTAGGGTGCGGCACTGAAGCTTTCTTT; v_gene: TRBV7-2; abundance: NA; d_gene: NA; j_gene: TRBJ1-1
CDR3aa: CSARDSRGSGANVLTF; CDR3nt: TGCAGTGCTAGAGATTCCCGGGGCTCTGGGGCCAACGTCCTGACTTTC; v_gene: TRBV20-1; abundance: few; d_gene: NA; j_gene: TRBJ2-6
CDR3aa: CASSEQDGSNSPLHF; CDR3nt: TGTGCCAGCAGTGAACAGGACGGGTCTAATTCACCCCTCCACTTT; v_gene: TRBV6-1; abundance: few; d_gene: NA; j_gene: TRBJ1-6
CDR3aa: CASSFLQGAGNSPLHF; CDR3nt: TGTGCCAGCAGCTTCCTACAGGGGGCGGGAAATTCACCCCTCCACTTT; v_gene: TRBV7-9; abundance: many; d_gene: TRBD1; j_gene: TRBJ1-6
CDR3aa: CASSLNRGAEAFF; CDR3nt: TGTGCCAGCAGTTTAAACAGGGGCGCAGAAGCTTTCTTT; v_gene: TRBV27; abundance: many; d_gene: TRBD1; j_gene: TRBJ1-1
CDR3aa: CASSLVIGRGYTF; CDR3nt: TGTGCCAGCAGCTTGGTTATTGGGCGCGGCTACACCTTC; v_gene: TRBV5-6; abundance: many; d_gene: NA; j_gene: TRBJ1-2
CDR3aa: CASSFSGQGMRKLFF; CDR3nt: TGTGCCAGCAGTTTCTCGGGACAGGGAATGAGGAAACTGTTTTTT; v_gene: TRBV12-3/TRBV12-4; abundance: few; d_gene: TRBD1; j_gene: TRBJ1-4
CDR3aa: CASSFGAGGYNEQFF; CDR3nt: TGTGCCAGCAGCTTTGGGGCGGGGGGGTACAATGAGCAGTTCTTC; v_gene: TRBV7-2; abundance: many; d_gene: TRBD2; j_gene: TRBJ2-1
CDR3aa: CASRLTAGGPGEQFF; CDR3nt: TGTGCCAGCAGATTAACAGCGGGGGGGCCGGGTGAGCAGTTCTTC; v_gene: TRBV7-2; abundance: NA; d_gene: TRBD2; j_gene: TRBJ2-1
CDR3aa: CASSLAGDHTDTQYF; CDR3nt: TGTGCCAGCAGCTTAGCGGGAGACCACACAGATACGCAGTATTTT; v_gene: TRBV7-9; abundance: few; d_gene: NA; j_gene: TRBJ2-3
CDR3aa: CASSLYNNEQFF; CDR3nt: TGTGCCAGCAGCTTATACAATAATGAGCAGTTCTTC; v_gene: TRBV7-2; abundance: medium-sized; d_gene: NA; j_gene: TRBJ2-1
CDR3aa: CSAPMTGINQPQHF; CDR3nt: TGCAGTGCTCCTATGACAGGGATTAATCAGCCCCAGCATTTT; v_gene: TRBV20-1; abundance: many; d_gene: TRBD1; j_gene: TRBJ1-5
CDR3aa: CASSFHGTNTEAFF; CDR3nt: TGTGCCAGCAGTTTTCATGGAACAAACACTGAAGCTTTCTTT; v_gene: TRBV12-3/TRBV12-4; abundance: many; d_gene: NA; j_gene: TRBJ1-1
CDR3aa: CANKGQGTDEKLFF; CDR3nt: TGCGCCAACAAGGGGCAAGGGACGGATGAAAAACTGTTTTTT; v_gene: TRBV5-1; abundance: NA; d_gene: NA; j_gene: TRBJ1-4
CDR3aa: CASSLRPQGYEQYF; CDR3nt: TGTGCCAGCAGCTTGCGCCCTCAGGGATACGAGCAGTACTTC; v_gene: TRBV7-2; abundance: many; d_gene: NA; j_gene: TRBJ2-7
CDR3aa: CASRWNVGGYTF; CDR3nt: TGTGCCAGCAGGTGGAATGTAGGAGGCTACACCTTC; v_gene: TRBV12-3/TRBV12-4; abundance: NA; d_gene: NA; j_gene: TRBJ1-2